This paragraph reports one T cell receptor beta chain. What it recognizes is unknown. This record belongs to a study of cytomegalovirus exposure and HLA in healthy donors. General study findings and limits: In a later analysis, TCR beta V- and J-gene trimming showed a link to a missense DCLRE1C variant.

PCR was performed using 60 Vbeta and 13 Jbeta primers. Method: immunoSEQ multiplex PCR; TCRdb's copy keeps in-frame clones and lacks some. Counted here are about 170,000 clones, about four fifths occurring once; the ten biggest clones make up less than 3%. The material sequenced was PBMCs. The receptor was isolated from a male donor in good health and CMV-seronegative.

The CDR3 nucleotides read TGTGCCAGCAGCCCAAAAGGACTAGCGGGAGTAGGGTCCTACAATGAGCAGTTCTTC. It specifies CASSPKGLAGVGSYNEQFF. V is TRBV5-4 and J is TRBJ2-1; 13 bases match TRBD2. The germline V gene encodes CDR1 SGHNT and CDR2 YYREEE (reference sequence). With 4 bases clipped from V and 1 base from J, the junction kept 11 bases outside the gene matches. CDR3 size: 19 residues.